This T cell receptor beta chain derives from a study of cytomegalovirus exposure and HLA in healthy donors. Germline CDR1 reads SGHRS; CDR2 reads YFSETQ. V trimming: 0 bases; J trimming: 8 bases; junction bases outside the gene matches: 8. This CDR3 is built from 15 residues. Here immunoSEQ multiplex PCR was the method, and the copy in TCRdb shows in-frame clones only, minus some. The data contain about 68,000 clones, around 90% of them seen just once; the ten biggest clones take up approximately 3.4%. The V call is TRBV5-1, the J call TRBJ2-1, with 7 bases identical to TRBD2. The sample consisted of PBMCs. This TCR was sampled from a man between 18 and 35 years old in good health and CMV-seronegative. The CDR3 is CASSLEGAGVDEQFF. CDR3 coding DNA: TGCGCCAGCAGCTTGGAGGGCGCGGGAGTCGATGAGCAGTTCTTC.